The source of this T cell receptor beta chain is a study of blood T cell repertoires in COVID-19. V shed 1 base, J shed 8 bases, and the junction held 3 bases outside the gene matches. CDR3 length equals 14 residues. The germline CDR1 and CDR2 sequences are MDHEN and SYDVKM. Profiled with immunoSEQ multiplex PCR; TCRdb holds only in-frame clones, not every one. The table lists fewer than 250,000 clones, around 85% of them singletons. The sequence was obtained from a woman aged 40 to 49 with acute COVID-19. The chain recombines TRBV28 with TRBJ1-4, with 8 bases identical to TRBD1. Sequenced sample: PBMCs or T cells enriched from blood (not recorded which). CDR3 in DNA: TGTGCCAGCAGTTTATACAGGGGGTCCGAAAAACTGTTTTTT. It translates to CASSLYRGSEKLFF.